Below, 15 T cell receptor beta chains from the same sample are listed, as sequenced in a study of blood T cell repertoires in COVID-19. The table came from immunoSEQ multiplex PCR; TCRdb's copy has only in-frame clones and leaves some out. This sample has fewer than 250,000 clones, with roughly 80% found just once. The specimen was peripheral blood. The receptors shown here come from a woman in her sixties with active or convalescent COVID-19.

The chain uses TRBV23-1 and TRBJ1-1; D is uncertain. TRBV23-1 is an ORF, and what it does is uncertain. V dropped 6 bases and J dropped 8 bases, with 16 bases sitting between them. The CDR3 sequence is 13 residues long. CDR3 in amino acids: CASRRSSALEAFF. The CDR3 DNA sequence: TGCGCCAGCAGACGCTCGTCCGCGTTGGAAGCTTTCTTT.

The chain combines TRBV28 with TRBJ1-6; D is unresolved. This CDR3 contains 12 residues. Germline CDR1 reads MDHEN; CDR2 reads SYDVKM. Trimming took off 2 bases at V and 8 bases at J, with 4 bases between the two ends. The CDR3 DNA follows: TGTGCCAGCAGTTTACGGTATTCACCCCTCCACTTT. It codes for CASSLRYSPLHF. The full variable domain, in which reference TRBV28 and TRBJ1-6 provide the parts outside the CDR3, is DVKVTQSSRYLVKRTGEKVFLECVQDMDHENMFWYRQDPGLGLRLIYFSYDVKMKEKGDIPEGYSVSREKKERFSLILESASTNQTSMYLCASSLRYSPLHFGNGTRLTVT.

This clone was recorded only once. This chain uses TRBV5-1 with TRBJ1-2, with 7 nucleotides matching TRBD1. CDR3 length: 14 residues. With 4 bases clipped from V and 6 bases from J, the junction kept 9 bases outside the gene matches. Germline CDR1 is SGHRS and CDR2 is YFSETQ. The CDR3 nucleotides read TGCGCCAGCAGCCATGGTGACAGGGTTAATGGCTACACCTTC. Protein product: CASSHGDRVNGYTF.

The CDR3 DNA follows: TGTGCCAGCAGTTTCCTGCCGGGACTAGCGGAGAGAGGCAATGAGCAGTTCTTC. It codes for CASSFLPGLAERGNEQFF. V is TRBV27 and J is TRBJ2-1, with 11 bases matching TRBD2. CDR3 length: 18 residues. Germline V lookup: CDR1 MNHEY, CDR2 SMNVEV (reference sequence). The ends lost 3 bases at V and 6 bases at J; junction bases unmatched: 13.

The V gene is TRBV7-9, the J gene TRBJ2-7; 7 bases are a match to TRBD1. The CDR3 is 13 residues long. Germline loops: CDR1 SEHNR, CDR2 FQNEAQ (reference sequence). The V segment lost 4 bases and the J segment 5 bases; nucleotides outside the gene matches: 5. Here the CDR3 DNA reads TGTGCCAGCAGCTGGGACAGTGTGGACGAGCAGTACGTC. Encoded protein: CASSWDSVDEQYV.

The chain carries TRBV6-5 and TRBJ2-5; 9 bases are a match to TRBD1. V shed 2 bases and J 9 bases; nucleotides not matched to a gene: 13. CDR1 and CDR2 (germline): MNHEY, SVGAGI. The length of the CDR3 is 16 residues. The CDR3 bases are TGTGCCAGCAGTTACACGGGGACAGGGAATCTCAATGCCCAGTACTTC. Translated, it gives CASSYTGTGNLNAQYF.

This chain's CDR3 is CATSREKTSGQETQYF. In DNA, the CDR3 is TGTGCCACCAGCAGAGAGAAGACTAGCGGCCAAGAGACCCAGTACTTC. The genes are TRBV15 and TRBJ2-5; TRBD2 aligns across 9 bases. Germline V gene lookup returns CDR1 LNHNV and CDR2 YYDKDF (reference sequence). The CDR3 consists of 16 residues. With V trimmed by 0 bases and J by 1 base, 3 bases remained unmatched.

This clone has a single count. At one end the junction does not follow the germline gene, possibly because of a read error. V is TRBV7-7 and J is TRBJ2-7; 8 nucleotides align to TRBD1. CDR3 length: 15 amino acids. Germline V lookup: CDR1 SSHAT, CDR2 FNYEAQ (reference sequence). CDR3 sequence reads: CASSLGQGGWYEQYF. The CDR3 DNA reads TGTGCTAGCAGCTTAGGACAGGGTGGATGGTACGAGCAGTACTTC.

This chain links TRBV19 with TRBJ1-3, with a tentative D call TRBD1 (6 bases). Trimming took 3 bases from V and 0 from J, leaving 12 bases between them. Looked up from germline, CDR1 is LNHDA and CDR2 is SQIVND (reference sequence). This CDR3 has 16 residues. For the CDR3, the DNA is TGTGCCAGTAGTATTGGCGGACAGATCTCTGGAAACACCATATATTTT. Translating gives CASSIGGQISGNTIYF.

The genes are TRBV5-6 and TRBJ1-6, with unresolved D. The length of the CDR3 is 15 residues. Germline V gives CDR1 SGHDT, CDR2 YYEEEE. Trimming pared 4 bases from V and 4 bases from J, leaving 12 bases between. The CDR3 is CASSAIGQYNSPLHF. CDR3 in DNA: TGTGCCAGCAGCGCGATTGGGCAGTATAATTCACCCCTCCACTTT.

The chain carries TRBV7-9 and TRBJ2-7; 7 bases match TRBD1. Trimming cost V 5 bases and J 3 bases; bases outside gene matches: 7. Germline CDR1 SEHNR, CDR2 FQNEAQ (reference sequence). The CDR3 extends over 14 amino acids. CDR3 sequence (DNA): TGTGCCAGCAGCGTGGACAGGTCGGGCTACGAGCAGTACTTC. Amino acid sequence: CASSVDRSGYEQYF.

The chain links TRBV19 to TRBJ1-5; D ambiguous. V was cut by 3 bases and J by 3 bases, with 9 bases left in between. CDR1 and CDR2 from the germline V gene are LNHDA and SQIVND (reference sequence). There are 14 residues in the CDR3. The CDR3 loop is CASSIQADNQPQHF. The CDR3 DNA reads as TGTGCCAGTAGTATCCAGGCAGACAATCAGCCCCAGCATTTT.

The chain has TRBV6-6 and TRBJ2-1; 8 bases line up with TRBD2. The CDR3 spans 13 residues. Trimming at V came to 11 bases and at J to 9 bases, leaving 12 bases not matched to a gene. The germline V gene encodes CDR1 MNHNY and CDR2 SVGAGI (reference sequence). CDR3 sequence reads: CASGLREDGEQFF. The DNA of the CDR3 is TGTGCCTCCGGGCTGCGGGAGGACGGTGAGCAGTTCTTC.

This clone was counted a single time. The CDR3 here is CASTMVSSYNEQFF. CDR3 DNA sequence: TGTGCCAGCACCATGGTGAGCTCCTACAATGAGCAGTTCTTC. V is TRBV5-8 and J is TRBJ2-1; D is unresolved. Trimming left V 6 bases short and J 0 bases short, with 10 bases between. Germline CDR1 and CDR2: SGHTS and YDEGEE. This CDR3 is 14 amino acids long.

The CDR3 bases are TGTGCCAGCACCCTGGGCCCCTCAGGCACTGAAGCTTTCTTT. Its protein product is CASTLGPSGTEAFF. The chain recombines TRBV6-5 with TRBJ1-1; D not resolved. From germline, CDR1 is MNHEY and CDR2 SVGAGI. V dropped 7 bases and J dropped 4 bases, with 16 bases sitting between them. The CDR3 is made up of 14 amino acids.